The 25 T cell receptor beta chains below all came from one sample that was sequenced in a study of a mutant IDH1 vaccine in newly diagnosed glioma (dated by TCRdb to the early 2020s). The library was produced with the immunoSEQ multiplex PCR assay. Sourced from immuneACCESS, this table was stored by TCRdb with only in-frame sequences that have V and J called. A share of the clones is absent; for the studies checked, an unresolved V gene accounts for under half, and the remainder has no known explanation. The sample includes about 38,000 clones, with around 78% observed a single time. The top ten hold approximately 9.9% of the sample. This specimen's time point label, per the study, means: baseline, week 1 (first vaccination visit). What the treatment or condition label conveys for this sample: pre-vaccination baseline after standard-of-care therapy. The specimen comprised PBMCs, sampled from a glioma patient treated with radiotherapy, temozolomide or both. These receptors were obtained from a man between 35 and 55 years old with glioma. Some clones in this sample may be carry-over from other donors' samples.

The chain combines TRBV7-9 with TRBJ2-2; D unclear. Germline V gene lookup returns CDR1 SEHNR and CDR2 FQNEAQ (reference sequence). V dropped 0 bases and J dropped 1 base, with 3 bases sitting between them. CDR3 length: 14 amino acids. DNA of the CDR3: TGTGCCAGCAGCTTAGCCCGGAACACCGGGGAGCTGTTTTTT. It codes for CASSLARNTGELFF.

By share, this clone ranks as medium-sized. V gene TRBV20-1 combines with J gene TRBJ2-1; D gene uncertain. Trimming removed 7 bases at V and 3 bases at J, with 7 bases between. The germline V gene encodes CDR1 DFQATT and CDR2 SNEGSKA (reference sequence). CDR3 length: 11 residues. CDR3 DNA: TGCAGTGTTTGGGTCTACAATGAGCAGTTCTTC. Amino acid sequence: CSVWVYNEQFF.

The chain joins TRBV20-1 to TRBJ1-1; 7 bases match TRBD1. The CDR3 sequence is 11 residues long. J lost 7 bases, V lost 4 bases, and 3 bases had no gene match. Germline V gene data show CDR1 as DFQATT and CDR2 as SNEGSKA (reference sequence). The CDR3 DNA is TGCAGTGCTACGACAGGGCGTGAAGCTTTCTTT. Translating it yields CSATTGREAFF.

The chain combines TRBV2 with TRBJ1-5; D gene unclear. The CDR3 runs to 14 residues. Germline CDR1 reads SNHLY; CDR2 reads FYNNEI. V lost 4 bases and J 3 bases, leaving 10 bases between the germline ends. The CDR3 DNA reads TGTGCCAGCAGTGTCCGACTTCACAATCAGCCCCAGCATTTT. As protein: CASSVRLHNQPQHF.

The rearrangement uses TRBV5-1 and TRBJ1-2; 12 bases are shared with TRBD1. The ends lost 3 bases at V and 6 bases at J; junction bases unmatched: 3. Looked up from germline, CDR1 is SGHRS and CDR2 is YFSETQ. This CDR3 has 14 amino acids. CDR3: CASSWDRGQNGYTF. The CDR3 nucleotides are TGCGCCAGCAGCTGGGACAGGGGGCAGAATGGCTACACCTTC.

V usage is TRBV19 and J usage is TRBJ2-1; TRBD1 is a possible D gene (6 bases). Trimming took off 5 bases at V and 2 bases at J, with 10 bases between the two ends. CDR3 length: 14 amino acids. The V gene's germline CDR1 is LNHDA and CDR2 SQIVND (reference sequence). CDR3 amino acids: CASSLGTPYNEQFF. In nucleotides, the CDR3 is TGTGCCAGTAGTCTCGGGACACCCTACAATGAGCAGTTCTTC.

The chain couples TRBV7-2 to TRBJ1-5; no definite D call. The CDR3 contains 14 residues. V was clipped by 2 bases and J by 1 base, with 6 bases between them. Germline CDR1 SGHTA, CDR2 FQGNSA. The CDR3 sequence: CASSLISSNQPQHF. Here the CDR3 DNA reads TGTGCCAGCAGCTTAATAAGCAGCAATCAGCCCCAGCATTTT.

The CDR3 coding sequence is TGTGCCAGCAGTTACTTGGACAGCCGGCGTCGGGAGCAGTTCTTC. Translating gives CASSYLDSRRREQFF. The chain recombines TRBV6-5 with TRBJ2-1; D perhaps matches TRBD1 (6 bases). Germline V lookup: CDR1 MNHEY, CDR2 SVGAGI. The CDR3 has 15 residues. Trimming pared 1 base from V and 10 bases from J, leaving 17 bases between.

The V gene is TRBV18, the J gene TRBJ1-5, with D unclear. Germline CDR1 reads KGHSH; CDR2 reads LQKENI. The CDR3 contains 17 residues. The V end was cut by 0 bases, the J end by 6 bases, with 18 bases between. The CDR3 protein is CASSPPDGHVGGQPQHF. DNA of the CDR3: TGTGCCAGCTCACCACCGGACGGCCACGTAGGTGGTCAGCCCCAGCATTTT. Variable domain in full (rest from reference TRBV18 and TRBJ1-5): NAGVMQNPRHLVRRRGQEARLRCSPMKGHSHVYWYRQLPEEGLKFMVYLQKENIIDESGMPKERFSAEFPKEGPSILRIQQVVRGDSAAYFCASSPPDGHVGGQPQHFGDGTRLSIL.

The chain joins TRBV6-6 to TRBJ1-5; no firm D call. The CDR3 contains 12 residues. Per germline, CDR1 MNHNY and CDR2 SVGAGI (reference sequence). V gave up 6 bases and J gave up 5 bases, with 8 bases separating them. CDR3 sequence: CASSLDDQPQHF. CDR3 nucleotide sequence: TGTGCCAGCAGCCTGGATGATCAGCCCCAGCATTTT.

The genes are TRBV7-9 and TRBJ2-3; tentatively, D is TRBD1 (5 bases). This CDR3 has 15 amino acids. Trimming removed 2 bases at V and 5 bases at J, with 14 bases between. Germline CDR1 SEHNR, CDR2 FQNEAQ (reference sequence). In nucleotides, the CDR3 is TGTGCCAGCAGCTTAAGTTCGCAGGGTGTAGATACGCAGTATTTT. Encoded protein: CASSLSSQGVDTQYF.

This clone was seen more than once but under ten times. The J gene is TRBJ2-5, the V gene TRBV5-4; D unresolved. This CDR3 is built from 14 residues. The germline V and J ends were trimmed by 2 bases and 0 bases, with 8 bases remaining between them. Germline lookup yields CDR1 SGHNT and CDR2 YYREEE (reference sequence). CDR3 residues: CASSFGGDQETQYF. CDR3 sequence (DNA): TGTGCCAGCAGCTTTGGTGGCGACCAAGAGACCCAGTACTTC.

V and J are TRBV2 and TRBJ1-2; 10 bases match TRBD1. This CDR3 comprises 15 residues. The J segment lost 7 bases and the V segment lost 2 bases, leaving 7 bases of the junction unmatched. The germline V gene encodes CDR1 SNHLY and CDR2 FYNNEI. The CDR3 DNA is TGTGCCAGCAGTGAACTCGGACAGGGGGTAGGTGGCTACACCTTC. It is translated as CASSELGQGVGGYTF. The variable domain in full, completed from reference TRBV2 and TRBJ1-2, reads EPEVTQTPSHQVTQMGQEVILRCVPISNHLYFYWYRQILGQKVEFLVSFYNNEISEKSEIFDDQFSVERPDGSNFTLKIRSTKLEDSAMYFCASSELGQGVGGYTFGSGTRLTVV.

This clone was seen a handful of times. This chain connects TRBV6-6 to TRBJ1-1; D gene ambiguous. Trimming removed 7 bases at V and 8 bases at J, with 11 bases between. The CDR3 runs to 11 residues. Germline V gives CDR1 MNHNY, CDR2 SVGAGI (reference sequence). CDR3 nucleotides: TGTGCCAGCACGCTTATCAACGAAGCTTTCTTT. This gives the protein CASTLINEAFF.

This clone was counted between two and nine times. The chain has TRBV7-3 and TRBJ2-2, with 7 bases fitting TRBD1. Germline assignment: CDR1 SGHTA and CDR2 FQGTGA. The CDR3 runs 13 residues. The ends lost 2 bases at V and 6 bases at J; junction bases unmatched: 0. The CDR3 protein is CASSLQGAGELFF. As DNA, the CDR3 is TGTGCCAGCAGCTTACAGGGGGCCGGGGAGCTGTTTTTT.

The J gene is TRBJ1-2, the V gene TRBV9; D call uncertain. The CDR3 covers 15 residues. Trimming shortened V by 0 bases and J by 5 bases, and 14 bases separated the two germline ends. Germline assignment: CDR1 SGDLS and CDR2 YYNGEE. Here the CDR3 reads CASSVEAAPTYGYTF. The CDR3 bases are TGTGCCAGCAGCGTAGAAGCAGCTCCCACTTATGGCTACACCTTC.

This sequence joins TRBV6-1 and TRBJ2-2; 8 bases line up with TRBD1. Per the germline V gene, CDR1 is MNHNS and CDR2 is SASEGT. This CDR3 spans 16 amino acids. Unmatched junction bases numbered 8, after V lost 4 bases and J lost 4 bases. The CDR3 nucleotides read TGTGCCAGCAGTGGATCCGGGACAGGATTCACCGGGGAGCTGTTTTTT. As protein: CASSGSGTGFTGELFF.

This clone appeared a single time. The J gene is TRBJ2-1, the V gene TRBV9; 12 positions agree with TRBD2. V was clipped by 4 bases and J by 1 base; unmatched bases: 6. The CDR3 length is 17 residues. Germline CDR1 reads SGDLS; CDR2 reads YYNGEE. This chain's CDR3 is CASSSRTSGVSYNEQFF. CDR3 in DNA: TGTGCCAGCAGCTCGCGGACTAGCGGGGTTTCCTACAATGAGCAGTTCTTC.

The chain carries TRBV11-2 and TRBJ1-6; D not certain. The V end was cut by 5 bases, the J end by 7 bases, with 12 bases between. Germline V gene lookup returns CDR1 SGHAT and CDR2 FQNNGV. The CDR3 consists of 14 residues. The CDR3 region is CASSPIGENSPLHF. The CDR3, as DNA: TGTGCCAGCAGCCCTATTGGGGAGAATTCACCCCTCCACTTT.

The chain combines TRBV11-2 with TRBJ2-7; possible D gene TRBD1, 6 bases. CDR3 size: 18 residues. Trimming shortened V by 5 bases and J by 2 bases, and 25 bases separated the two germline ends. Germline CDR1 and CDR2: SGHAT and FQNNGV. CDR3 in DNA: TGTGCCAGCAGCCTCCGGGACACAGACCTATACCCTCCCTACGAGCAGTACTTC. Amino acid sequence: CASSLRDTDLYPPYEQYF. Full variable domain (outside the CDR3, taken from reference TRBV11-2 and TRBJ2-7): EAGVAQSPRYKIIEKRQSVAFWCNPISGHATLYWYQQILGQGPKLLIQFQNNGVVDDSQLPKDRFSAERLKGVDSTLKIQPAKLEDSAVYLCASSLRDTDLYPPYEQYFGPGTRLTVT.

V usage is TRBV5-1 and J usage is TRBJ2-3, with 12 bases identical to TRBD2. Germline V gene sequence: CDR1 SGHRS, CDR2 YFSETQ. The junction had 7 bases not matched to a gene; V was cut back by 4 bases and J by 4 bases. This CDR3 spans 16 amino acids. CDR3 residues: CASSRTSGGRADTQYF. In DNA form, the CDR3 reads TGCGCCAGCAGCCGTACTAGCGGGGGGAGGGCAGATACGCAGTATTTT.

The V gene is TRBV6-5, the J gene TRBJ1-1; D is unresolved. From germline, CDR1 is MNHEY and CDR2 SVGAGI. Trimming shortened V by 6 bases and J by 7 bases, and 12 bases separated the two germline ends. The CDR3 contains 12 residues. The CDR3 is CASRPPGGEAFF. In nucleotides, the CDR3 is TGTGCCAGCAGGCCTCCGGGAGGTGAAGCTTTCTTT.

V is TRBV19 and J is TRBJ1-5, with D tentatively TRBD1 (5 bases). This CDR3 is 13 amino acids long. The germline V and J ends were trimmed by 9 bases and 7 bases, with 16 bases remaining between them. The germline V gene has CDR1 LNHDA and CDR2 SQIVND (reference sequence). CDR3 sequence (DNA): TGTGCCAGCGACCAGACAGTCCGGCAGCCCCAGCATTTT. Protein sequence: CASDQTVRQPQHF.

The genes are TRBV2 and TRBJ2-5; D uncertain. The germline gives CDR1 SNHLY, CDR2 FYNNEI. The CDR3 covers 13 residues. The ends were cut back, 7 bases at V and 5 bases at J, with 14 bases in the middle. CDR3 residues: CASMSHNDETQYF. CDR3 coding DNA: TGTGCCAGCATGTCGCATAATGACGAGACCCAGTACTTC.

The rearrangement joins TRBV6-5 to TRBJ1-1, with D possibly matching TRBD1 (5 bases). Trimming took off 8 bases at V and 4 bases at J, with 14 bases between the two ends. CDR1 and CDR2 from the germline V gene are MNHEY and SVGAGI. The CDR3 is made up of 13 amino acids. As DNA, the CDR3 is TGTGCCAGCGGTAGGGGATTAGGCACTGAAGCTTTCTTT. It specifies CASGRGLGTEAFF.